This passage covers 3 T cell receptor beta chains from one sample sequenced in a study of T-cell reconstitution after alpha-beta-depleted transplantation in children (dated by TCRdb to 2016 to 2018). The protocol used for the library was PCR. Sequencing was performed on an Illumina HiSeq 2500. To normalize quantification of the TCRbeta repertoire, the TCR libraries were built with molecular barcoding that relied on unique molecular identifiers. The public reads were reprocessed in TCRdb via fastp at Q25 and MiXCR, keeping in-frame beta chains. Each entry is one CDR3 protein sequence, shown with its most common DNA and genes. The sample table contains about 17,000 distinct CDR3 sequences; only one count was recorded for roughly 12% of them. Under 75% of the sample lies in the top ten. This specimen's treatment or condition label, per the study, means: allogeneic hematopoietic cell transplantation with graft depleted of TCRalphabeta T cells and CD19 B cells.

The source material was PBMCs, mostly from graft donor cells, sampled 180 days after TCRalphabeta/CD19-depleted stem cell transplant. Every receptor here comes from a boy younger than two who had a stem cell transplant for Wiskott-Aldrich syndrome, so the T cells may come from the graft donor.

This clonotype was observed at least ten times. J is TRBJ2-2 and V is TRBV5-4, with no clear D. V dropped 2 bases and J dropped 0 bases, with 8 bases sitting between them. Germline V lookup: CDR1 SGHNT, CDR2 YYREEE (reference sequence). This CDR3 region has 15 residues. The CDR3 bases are TGTGCCAGCAGCTTAATAGACACGAACACCGGGGAGCTGTTTTTT. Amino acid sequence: CASSLIDTNTGELFF.

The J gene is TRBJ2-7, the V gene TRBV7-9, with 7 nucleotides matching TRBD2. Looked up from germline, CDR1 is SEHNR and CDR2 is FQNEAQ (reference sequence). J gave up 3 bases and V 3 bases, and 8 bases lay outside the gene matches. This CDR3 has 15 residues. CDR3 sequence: CASSLAREGFYEQYF. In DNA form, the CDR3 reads TGTGCCAGCAGCTTGGCCAGGGAGGGGTTCTACGAGCAGTACTTC.

In DNA, the CDR3 is TGCGCCAGCAGCTTTAGTGCGGGAGCGGAGACCGAGCAGTACTTC. This encodes CASSFSAGAETEQYF. The chain uses TRBV5-1 and TRBJ2-7; TRBD2 matches at 7 bases. Germline V gene data show CDR1 as SGHRS and CDR2 as YFSETQ. CDR3 length: 15 amino acids. Trimming took 2 bases from V and 6 from J; bases not matched to a gene: 11.